A single sample is the source of the 18 T cell receptor beta chains below, sequenced in a study of graft-versus-host responses after intestinal transplantation. Measured with immunoSEQ multiplex PCR; TCRdb has only the in-frame clones, and not every one. The table shows more than 15,000 clones, with roughly 86% occurring only once. Source: bone marrow, taken roughly 130 days after transplant. The receptors were sampled from a human patient who received an intestinal transplant, so some T cells may come from the graft donor.

This sequence joins TRBV6-6 and TRBJ1-2; 8 bases align to TRBD1. The CDR3 totals 14 residues. Trimming removed 2 bases from V and 8 bases from J; junction bases left unmatched: 7. Germline lookup yields CDR1 MNHNY and CDR2 SVGAGI (reference sequence). CDR3 in amino acids: CASSYADRAGGYTF. CDR3 nucleotide sequence: TGTGCCAGCAGTTACGCGGACAGGGCGGGCGGCTACACCTTC.

This rearrangement joins TRBV2 to TRBJ1-6, with D perhaps TRBD1 (5 bases). Germline lookup yields CDR1 SNHLY and CDR2 FYNNEI. Trimming took 3 bases from V and 2 from J, leaving 17 bases between them. This CDR3 is 18 amino acids long. The CDR3 loop reads CASSESGFVMAYNSPLHF. In nucleotides, the CDR3 is TGTGCCAGCAGTGAGTCAGGGTTCGTGATGGCCTATAATTCACCCCTCCACTTT.

V gene TRBV25-1 combines with J gene TRBJ2-1; 9 bases match TRBD2. V lost 6 bases and J lost 1; bases outside the gene matches: 4. CDR1 and CDR2 from the germline V gene are MGHDK and SYGVNS. This CDR3 region has 15 residues. The CDR3 DNA reads TGTGCCAGCAGGTTTAGCGGGAGTTCCTACAATGAGCAGTTCTTC. This gives the protein CASRFSGSSYNEQFF.

The chain joins TRBV27 to TRBJ2-1, with 7 bases fitting TRBD2. The V and J ends lost 2 bases and 2 bases, in that order; junction bases with no gene match: 6. The CDR3 covers 16 residues. Per germline, CDR1 MNHEY and CDR2 SMNVEV (reference sequence). The CDR3 nucleotides are TGTGCCAGCAGTTTAATCGGACTAGGGGCCTACAATGAGCAGTTCTTC. It encodes CASSLIGLGAYNEQFF.

This chain uses TRBV29-1 with TRBJ2-3, with D unclear. This CDR3 region has 14 residues. CDR1 is SQVTM, CDR2 ANQGSEA, per germline. V was shortened by 7 bases and J by 1 base, with 15 bases between the two germline ends. The CDR3 DNA reads TGCAGCGCAAACACACTCTCGGGCACAGATACGCAGTATTTT. It encodes CSANTLSGTDTQYF.

The V and J genes are TRBV27 and TRBJ2-5, with 9 bases identical to TRBD2. The J call is in doubt because the DNA end fits TRBJ2-7 better. Germline CDR1 is MNHEY and CDR2 is SMNVEV (reference sequence). The CDR3 is 15 amino acids. CDR3 DNA: TGTGCCAGCAGTTTGGGTAGCGGGAGTTTTACCGAGCAGTACTTC. Translation: CASSLGSGSFTEQYF.

This clone occurred a few times. The chain uses TRBV7-9 and TRBJ1-4; D unresolved. This CDR3 region has 11 residues. CDR1 is SEHNR and CDR2 is FQNEAQ in the germline V gene (reference sequence). Trimming removed 8 bases at V and 8 bases at J, with 9 bases between. CDR3 DNA sequence: TGTGCCAGCGCCGCTTTGGAAAAACTGTTTTTT. It is translated as CASAALEKLFF.

This clone appeared a few times. The rearrangement uses TRBV7-8 and TRBJ2-7; 11 bases line up with TRBD2. Looked up from germline, CDR1 is SGHVS and CDR2 is FQNEAQ. The V gene end was trimmed by 4 bases and the J gene end by 5 bases; junction bases not matched to a gene: 7. This CDR3 has 15 residues. The chain's CDR3 is CASSSIETSGNEQYF. Here the CDR3 DNA reads TGTGCCAGCAGCTCCATCGAGACTAGCGGGAACGAGCAGTACTTC.

The chain links TRBV7-2 to TRBJ2-7; perhaps TRBD2 as D (5 bases). Germline loops: CDR1 SGHTA, CDR2 FQGNSA. The CDR3 totals 12 residues. Trimming pared 5 bases from V and 3 bases from J, leaving 8 bases between. For the CDR3, the DNA is TGTGCCAGCAGCGCAGGAGGCTACGAGCAGTACTTC. It yields the protein CASSAGGYEQYF.

The chain couples TRBV30 to TRBJ2-7, with a weak D call TRBD1 (5 bases). V was pared by 1 base and J by 3 bases, with 10 bases between. Germline V gene lookup returns CDR1 GTSNPN and CDR2 SVGIG (reference sequence). The CDR3 contains 13 residues. For the CDR3, the DNA is TGTGCCTGGAGTGGCGGACATCTCTACGAGCAGTACTTC. It specifies CAWSGGHLYEQYF.

CDR3 protein: CASGSLGRERIYNEQFF. CDR3 DNA sequence: TGTGCTAGTGGTTCCCTGGGGCGGGAGCGCATCTACAATGAGCAGTTCTTC. The chain recombines TRBV12-5 with TRBJ2-1; 7 bases are shared with TRBD2. Germline CDR1 reads LGHNT; CDR2 reads FRNRAP. J lost 3 bases, V lost 4 bases, and 12 bases had no gene match. The CDR3 is 17 amino acids.

The chain employs TRBV27 and TRBJ2-1; D uncertain. The CDR3 extends over 13 amino acids. The germline CDR1 and CDR2 sequences are MNHEY and SMNVEV (reference sequence). The V end was cut by 0 bases, the J end by 2 bases, with 2 bases between. The CDR3 DNA is TGTGCCAGCAGTTTATCGACCTACAATGAGCAGTTCTTC. Translating it yields CASSLSTYNEQFF.

As regards this clone: It is likely a read error: a sequence one base away is far more abundant. The V call is TRBV19, the J call TRBJ1-2, with D unresolved. In germline, CDR1 is LNHDA, CDR2 SQIVND (reference sequence). This CDR3 has 15 residues. The chain's CDR3 is CASCMTPSAPYGYTF. The CDR3 bases are TGTGCCAGTTGTATGACACCTTCGGCCCCCTATGGCTACACCTTC. The full variable domain, completed using reference TRBV19 and TRBJ1-2, is DGGITQSPKYLFRKEGQNVTLSCEQNLNHDAMYWYRQDPGQGLRLIYYSQIVNDFQKGDIAEGYSVSREKKESFPLTVTSAQKNPTAFYLCASCMTPSAPYGYTFGSGTRLTVV.

This clone was counted a single time. V usage is TRBV6-4 and J usage is TRBJ2-1, with TRBD1 matching 9 bases. Trimming took 2 bases from V and 4 from J; bases not matched to a gene: 3. Germline CDR1 MRHNA, CDR2 SNTAGT. This CDR3 contains 15 residues. The CDR3 is CASSDPGTGYNEQFF. The CDR3 bases are TGTGCCAGCAGTGACCCCGGGACAGGGTACAATGAGCAGTTCTTC.

The V and J genes are TRBV18 and TRBJ1-5; TRBD1 is a possible D gene (5 bases). CDR3 length: 15 amino acids. The V and J ends lost 2 bases and 2 bases respectively, with 10 bases between them. The germline V gene has CDR1 KGHSH and CDR2 LQKENI. This chain's CDR3 is CASSPTQGGNQPQHF. CDR3 in DNA: TGTGCCAGCTCACCAACCCAGGGAGGCAATCAGCCCCAGCATTTT.

The CDR3 DNA sequence: TGTGCCAGCAGTTTCGGGAACACTGAAGCTTTCTTT. The encoded protein is CASSFGNTEAFF. The chain combines TRBV5-6 with TRBJ1-1; D not certain. The CDR3 length is 12 residues. Looked up from germline, CDR1 is SGHDT and CDR2 is YYEEEE. V lost 5 bases to trimming and J lost 1 base, with 6 bases between them.

The chain joins TRBV10-2 to TRBJ2-7, with D possibly TRBD2 on 6 matching bases. CDR3 length equals 12 residues. The V end lost 6 bases, the J end lost 3 bases, and 9 bases lay between the germline ends. Germline V CDR1 and CDR2: WSHSY, SAAADI. CDR3 sequence reads: CASRDYFYEQYF. CDR3 nucleotide sequence: TGCGCCAGCAGGGACTATTTCTACGAGCAGTACTTC.

This rearrangement joins TRBV7-9 to TRBJ2-7; 10 nucleotides line up with TRBD2. There are 13 residues in the CDR3. V was pared by 5 bases and J by 6 bases, with 4 bases of the junction left unmatched. The germline V gene encodes CDR1 SEHNR and CDR2 FQNEAQ (reference sequence). CDR3 amino acids: CASSPSSGSEQYF. The CDR3 DNA reads as TGTGCCAGCAGCCCTTCTAGCGGGAGCGAGCAGTACTTC.